This entry is about one T cell receptor beta chain. Its target is unknown. This CDR3 comprises 15 residues. CDR1 is SGHVS, CDR2 FNYEAQ, per germline. V dropped 5 bases and J dropped 1; count of bases not matched to a gene: 5. These data are taken from a study of cytomegalovirus exposure and HLA in healthy donors. Study-wide results and caveats: It has been reported that TCR beta sequences accurately predicted the HLA-A and HLA-B alleles of most subjects. The authors enumerated under 200 TCR beta chains as linked to cytomegalovirus. Whilst most TCR sequences proved rare, a subset of public TCRs occurred across many donors.

A multiplex PCR was run with 60 Vbeta primers and 13 Jbeta primers. Clones were sequenced by immunoSEQ multiplex PCR, and TCRdb holds only the in-frame ones, with some missing. The data hold approximately 150,000 clones, with 82% observed a single time. The chain employs TRBV7-6 and TRBJ1-1; 9 nucleotides align to TRBD1. Sequencing was done on a sample of PBMCs. The receptor was isolated from a male donor in good health and CMV-seronegative. The CDR3 is CASSALGQGNTEAFF. In DNA form, the CDR3 reads TGTGCCAGCAGCGCCTTGGGACAGGGGAACACTGAAGCTTTCTTT. The complete variable domain, with remaining parts taken from reference TRBV7-6 and TRBJ1-1, reads GAGVSQSPRYKVTKRGQDVALRCDPISGHVSLYWYRQALGQGPEFLTYFNYEAQQDKSGLPNDRFSAERPEGSISTLTIQRTEQRDSAMYRCASSALGQGNTEAFFGQGTRLTVV.